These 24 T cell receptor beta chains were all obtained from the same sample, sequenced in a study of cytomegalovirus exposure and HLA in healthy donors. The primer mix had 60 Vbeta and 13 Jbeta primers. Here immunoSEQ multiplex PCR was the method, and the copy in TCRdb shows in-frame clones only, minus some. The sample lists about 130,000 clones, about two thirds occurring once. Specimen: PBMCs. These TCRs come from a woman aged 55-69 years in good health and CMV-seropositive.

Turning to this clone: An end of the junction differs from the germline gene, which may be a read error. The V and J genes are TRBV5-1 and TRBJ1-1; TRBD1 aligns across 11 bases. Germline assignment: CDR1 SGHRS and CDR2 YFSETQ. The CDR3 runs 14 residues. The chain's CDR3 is CASTLGDRGWEAFF. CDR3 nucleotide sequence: TGCGCCAGCACCTTGGGGGACAGGGGGTGGGAAGCTTTCTTT.

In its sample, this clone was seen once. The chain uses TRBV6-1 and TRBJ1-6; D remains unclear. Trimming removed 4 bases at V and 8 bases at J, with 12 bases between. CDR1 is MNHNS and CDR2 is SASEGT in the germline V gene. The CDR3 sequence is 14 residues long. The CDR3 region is CASSVAVEDSPLHF. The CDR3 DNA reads TGTGCCAGCAGTGTCGCGGTTGAGGATTCACCCCTCCACTTT.

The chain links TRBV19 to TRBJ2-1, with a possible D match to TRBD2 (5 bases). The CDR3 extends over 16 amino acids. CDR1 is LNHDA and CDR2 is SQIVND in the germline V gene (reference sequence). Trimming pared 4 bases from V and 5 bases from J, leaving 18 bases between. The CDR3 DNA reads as TGTGCCAGTAGTAGCAGGACCGCCCCGGGAAACAATGAGCAGTTCTTC. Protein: CASSSRTAPGNNEQFF. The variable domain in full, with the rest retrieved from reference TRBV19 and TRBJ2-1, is DGGITQSPKYLFRKEGQNVTLSCEQNLNHDAMYWYRQDPGQGLRLIYYSQIVNDFQKGDIAEGYSVSREKKESFPLTVTSAQKNPTAFYLCASSSRTAPGNNEQFFGPGTRLTVL.

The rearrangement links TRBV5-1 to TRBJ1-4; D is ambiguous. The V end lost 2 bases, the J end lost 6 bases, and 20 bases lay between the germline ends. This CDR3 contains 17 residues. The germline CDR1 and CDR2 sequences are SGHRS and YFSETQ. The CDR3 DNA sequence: TGCGCCAGCAGCTTAGAGACTGGCGCGTTACGCGATGAAAAACTGTTTTTT. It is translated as CASSLETGALRDEKLFF. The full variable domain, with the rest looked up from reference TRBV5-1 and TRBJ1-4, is KAGVTQTPRYLIKTRGQQVTLSCSPISGHRSVSWYQQTPGQGLQFLFEYFSETQRNKGNFPGRFSGRQFSNSRSEMNVSTLELGDSALYLCASSLETGALRDEKLFFGSGTQLSVL.

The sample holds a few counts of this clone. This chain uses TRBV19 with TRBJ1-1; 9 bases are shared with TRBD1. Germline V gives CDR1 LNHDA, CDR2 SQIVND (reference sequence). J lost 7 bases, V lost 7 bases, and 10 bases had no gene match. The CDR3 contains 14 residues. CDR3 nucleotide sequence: TGTGCCAGTACTTTACAGGGGGCGGCTGATGAAGCTTTCTTT. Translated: CASTLQGAADEAFF.

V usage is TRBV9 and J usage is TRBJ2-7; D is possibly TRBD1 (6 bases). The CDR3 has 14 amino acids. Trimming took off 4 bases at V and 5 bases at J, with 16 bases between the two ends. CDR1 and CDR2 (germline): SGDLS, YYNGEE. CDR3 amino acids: CASSPEDSFNEQYF. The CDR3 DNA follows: TGTGCCAGCAGCCCTGAGGACAGTTTCAACGAGCAGTACTTC.

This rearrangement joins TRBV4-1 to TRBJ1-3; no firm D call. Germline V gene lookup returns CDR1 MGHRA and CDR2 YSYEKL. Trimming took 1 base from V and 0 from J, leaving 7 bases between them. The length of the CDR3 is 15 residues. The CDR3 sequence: CASSQGGTSGNTIYF. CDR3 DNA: TGCGCCAGCAGCCAAGGAGGTACCTCTGGAAACACCATATATTTT.

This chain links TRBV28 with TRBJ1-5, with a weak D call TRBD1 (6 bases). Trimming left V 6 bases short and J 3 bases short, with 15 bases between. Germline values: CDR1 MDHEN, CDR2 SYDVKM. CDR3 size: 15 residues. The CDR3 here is CASSPAGTYNQPQHF. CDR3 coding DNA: TGTGCCAGCAGCCCCGCCGGGACATACAATCAGCCCCAGCATTTT. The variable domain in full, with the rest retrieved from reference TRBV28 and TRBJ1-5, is DVKVTQSSRYLVKRTGEKVFLECVQDMDHENMFWYRQDPGLGLRLIYFSYDVKMKEKGDIPEGYSVSREKKERFSLILESASTNQTSMYLCASSPAGTYNQPQHFGDGTRLSIL.

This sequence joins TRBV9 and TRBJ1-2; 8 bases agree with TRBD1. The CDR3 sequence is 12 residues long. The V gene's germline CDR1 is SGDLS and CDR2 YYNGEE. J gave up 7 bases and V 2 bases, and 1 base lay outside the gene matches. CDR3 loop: CASSVTGGGYTF. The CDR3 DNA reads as TGTGCCAGCAGCGTTACAGGGGGTGGCTACACCTTC. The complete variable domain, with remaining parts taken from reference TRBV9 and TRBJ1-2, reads DSGVTQTPKHLITATGQRVTLRCSPRSGDLSVYWYQQSLDQGLQFLIQYYNGEERAKGNILERFSAQQFPDLHSELNLSSLELGDSALYFCASSVTGGGYTFGSGTRLTVV.

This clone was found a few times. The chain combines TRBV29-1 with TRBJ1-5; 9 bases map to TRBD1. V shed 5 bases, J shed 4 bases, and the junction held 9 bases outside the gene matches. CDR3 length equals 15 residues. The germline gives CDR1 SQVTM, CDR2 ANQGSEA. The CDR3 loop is CSVLPGGTGNQPQHF. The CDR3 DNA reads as TGCAGCGTTCTTCCCGGGGGGACAGGGAATCAGCCCCAGCATTTT.

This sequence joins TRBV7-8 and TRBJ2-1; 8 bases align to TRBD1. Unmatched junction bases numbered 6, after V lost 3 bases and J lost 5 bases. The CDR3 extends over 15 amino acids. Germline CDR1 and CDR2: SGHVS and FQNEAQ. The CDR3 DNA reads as TGTGCCAGCAGCTTCGACAGGGGTCCACACAATGAGCAGTTCTTC. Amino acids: CASSFDRGPHNEQFF.

DNA for the CDR3: TGTGCCAGCAGCCCCGCCGGGGGGGACGGCTACACCTTC. Amino acids: CASSPAGGDGYTF. V and J are TRBV6-5 and TRBJ1-2; D is possibly TRBD1 (5 bases). Germline-derived CDR1 and CDR2 are MNHEY and SVGAGI. The CDR3 spans 13 residues. V shed 6 bases and J shed 8 bases, with 16 bases lying between them.

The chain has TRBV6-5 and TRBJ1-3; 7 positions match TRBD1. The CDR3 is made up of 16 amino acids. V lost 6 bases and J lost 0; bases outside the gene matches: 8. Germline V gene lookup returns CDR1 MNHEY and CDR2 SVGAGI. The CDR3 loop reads CASSYAGQSSGNTIYF. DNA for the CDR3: TGTGCCAGCAGCTACGCGGGACAGAGCTCTGGAAACACCATATATTTT.

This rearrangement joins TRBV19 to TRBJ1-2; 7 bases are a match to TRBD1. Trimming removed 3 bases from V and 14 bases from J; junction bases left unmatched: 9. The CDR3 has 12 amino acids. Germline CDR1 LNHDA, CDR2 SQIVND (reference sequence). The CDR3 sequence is CASSILEGGKTF. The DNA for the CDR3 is TGTGCCAGTAGTATCTTGGAAGGGGGCAAGACCTTC.

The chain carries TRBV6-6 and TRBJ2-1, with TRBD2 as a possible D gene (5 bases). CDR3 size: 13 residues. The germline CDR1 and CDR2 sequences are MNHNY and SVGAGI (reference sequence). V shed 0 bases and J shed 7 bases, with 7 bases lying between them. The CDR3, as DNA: TGTGCCAGCAGTTACTCGAGGGAGAATGAGCAGTTCTTC. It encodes CASSYSRENEQFF.

This CDR3 is CASSLRQDELYGYTF. The CDR3 nucleotides read TGTGCCAGCAGTCTACGACAGGATGAACTCTATGGCTACACCTTC. V usage is TRBV2 and J usage is TRBJ1-2, with a weak D call TRBD1 (6 bases). This CDR3 is 15 amino acids long. V lost 5 bases to trimming and J lost 4 bases, with 17 bases between them. Germline assignment: CDR1 SNHLY and CDR2 FYNNEI.

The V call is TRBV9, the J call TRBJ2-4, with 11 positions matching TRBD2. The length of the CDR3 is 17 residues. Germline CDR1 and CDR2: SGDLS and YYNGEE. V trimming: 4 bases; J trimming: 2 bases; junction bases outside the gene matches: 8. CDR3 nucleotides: TGTGCCAGCAGCCCCCAACTAGCGGGGGCCTCCAAAAACATTCAGTACTTC. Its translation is CASSPQLAGASKNIQYF. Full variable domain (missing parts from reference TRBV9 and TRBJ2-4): DSGVTQTPKHLITATGQRVTLRCSPRSGDLSVYWYQQSLDQGLQFLIQYYNGEERAKGNILERFSAQQFPDLHSELNLSSLELGDSALYFCASSPQLAGASKNIQYFGAGTRLSVL.

The CDR3 nucleotides are TGCGCCAGCAGAAGGGATGGGACAGGTGAAAAACTGTTTTTT. Its protein product is CASRRDGTGEKLFF. The V and J genes are TRBV5-1 and TRBJ1-4; TRBD1 matches 8 bases. CDR3 length: 14 residues. The J segment lost 7 bases and the V segment lost 5 bases, leaving 7 bases of the junction unmatched. Germline CDR1 is SGHRS and CDR2 is YFSETQ.

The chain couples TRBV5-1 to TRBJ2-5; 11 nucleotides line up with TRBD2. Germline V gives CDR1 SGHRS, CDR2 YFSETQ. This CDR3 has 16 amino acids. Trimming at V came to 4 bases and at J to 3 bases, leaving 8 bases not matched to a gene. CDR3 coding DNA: TGCGCCAGCAGCGCGGGGGGGACTAGCGGAGAAGAGACCCAGTACTTC. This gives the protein CASSAGGTSGEETQYF.

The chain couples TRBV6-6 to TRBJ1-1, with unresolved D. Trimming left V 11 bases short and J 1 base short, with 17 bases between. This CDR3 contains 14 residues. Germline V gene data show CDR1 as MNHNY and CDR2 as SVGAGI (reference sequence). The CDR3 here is CAHWEGRSNTEAFF. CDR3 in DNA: TGTGCCCATTGGGAGGGCAGGTCGAACACTGAAGCTTTCTTT.

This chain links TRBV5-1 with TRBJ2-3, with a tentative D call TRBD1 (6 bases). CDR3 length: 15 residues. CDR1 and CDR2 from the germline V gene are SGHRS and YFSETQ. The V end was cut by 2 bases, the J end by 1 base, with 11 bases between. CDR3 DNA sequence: TGCGCCAGCAGCTTCCAGGGGTCAGGCACAGATACGCAGTATTTT. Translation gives CASSFQGSGTDTQYF.

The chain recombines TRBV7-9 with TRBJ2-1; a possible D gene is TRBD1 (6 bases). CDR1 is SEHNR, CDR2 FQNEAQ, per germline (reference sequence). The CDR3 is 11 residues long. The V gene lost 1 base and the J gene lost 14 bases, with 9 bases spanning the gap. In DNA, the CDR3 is TGTGCCAGCAGCTTAGGGGGGCTAGAGTTCTTC. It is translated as CASSLGGLEFF.

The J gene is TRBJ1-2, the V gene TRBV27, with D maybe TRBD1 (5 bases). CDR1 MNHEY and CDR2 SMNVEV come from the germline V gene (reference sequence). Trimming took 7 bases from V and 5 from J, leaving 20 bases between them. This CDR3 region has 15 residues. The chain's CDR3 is CASTQALPTAYGYTF. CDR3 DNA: TGTGCCAGCACTCAAGCCCTCCCGACAGCGTATGGCTACACCTTC.

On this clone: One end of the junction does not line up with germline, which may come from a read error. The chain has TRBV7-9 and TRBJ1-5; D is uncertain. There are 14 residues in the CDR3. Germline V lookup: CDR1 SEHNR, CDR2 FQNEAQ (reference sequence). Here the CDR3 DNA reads TGTTCCAGCAGCTTAAGCCCCCCCAATCAGCCCCAGCATTTT. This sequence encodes CSSSLSPPNQPQHF.